These 26 T cell receptor beta chains were sequenced from one sample in a study of tumor-infiltrating lymphocytes in localized non-small cell lung cancer. Only in-frame clones appear in the TCRdb table, and some are missing; sequencing was by immunoSEQ multiplex PCR. Of around 9,000 clones in the sample, around 77% were seen once. Material for sequencing was uninvolved lung tissue not adjacent to the tumor. These receptor sequences come from a human donor with non-small cell lung cancer.

The V and J genes are TRBV12-5 and TRBJ2-2; D possibly matches TRBD1 or TRBD2 (6 bases each). The length of the CDR3 is 15 residues. V was clipped by 5 bases and J by 6 bases, with 16 bases between them. CDR1 is LGHNT, CDR2 FRNRAP, per germline. The CDR3 is CASGRGGSRSGELFF. As DNA, the CDR3 is TGTGCTAGTGGTAGAGGGGGGTCTCGGTCCGGGGAGCTGTTTTTT. Using reference TRBV12-5 and TRBJ2-2 for the parts outside the CDR3, the full variable domain is DARVTQTPRHKVTEMGQEVTMRCQPILGHNTVFWYRQTMMQGLELLAYFRNRAPLDDSGMPKDRFSAEMPDATLATLKIQPSEPRDSAVYFCASGRGGSRSGELFFGEGSRLTVL.

This chain connects TRBV2 to TRBJ2-4; 7 bases line up with TRBD1. Germline V gene data show CDR1 as SNHLY and CDR2 as FYNNEI. CDR3 length: 11 amino acids. The CDR3 spells CATYRGDIQYF. Here the CDR3 DNA reads TGTGCTACTTACAGGGGTGACATTCAGTACTTC.

The chain links TRBV7-9 to TRBJ1-5, with D perhaps matching TRBD1 (6 bases). Trimming removed 4 bases at V and 0 bases at J, with 13 bases between. Germline-derived CDR1 and CDR2 are SEHNR and FQNEAQ (reference sequence). CDR3 length equals 16 residues. The CDR3 nucleotides read TGTGCCAGCAGCTCGCCGGGGGCAGGTAGCAATCAGCCCCAGCATTTT. It encodes CASSSPGAGSNQPQHF.

The J gene is TRBJ1-4, the V gene TRBV11-2; the D is unclear. CDR1 and CDR2 (germline): SGHAT, FQNNGV. Trimming pared 5 bases from V and 3 bases from J, leaving 13 bases between. CDR3 size: 15 residues. The CDR3 spells CASSPKGQANEKLFF. CDR3 DNA: TGTGCCAGCAGCCCTAAAGGGCAAGCTAATGAAAAACTGTTTTTT.

The gene calls are TRBV28 and TRBJ2-3; D is uncertain. Germline V gene lookup returns CDR1 MDHEN and CDR2 SYDVKM. V shed 4 bases and J shed 3 bases, with 8 bases lying between them. The CDR3 has 13 amino acids. The CDR3 DNA is TGTGCCAGCAGTTCCCGTGGGACAGATACGCAGTATTTT. It translates to CASSSRGTDTQYF.

The V gene is TRBV6-1, the J gene TRBJ2-6; either TRBD1 or TRBD2 may supply D (5 bases each). Germline V gene lookup returns CDR1 MNHNS and CDR2 SASEGT. The CDR3 consists of 15 residues. The V gene lost 10 bases and the J gene lost 0 bases, with 13 bases spanning the gap. CDR3 residues: CAIGTDPSGANVLTF. In DNA form, the CDR3 reads TGTGCCATCGGGACGGACCCCTCTGGGGCCAACGTCCTGACTTTC.

V is TRBV9 and J is TRBJ2-1, with D unresolved. Germline assignment: CDR1 SGDLS and CDR2 YYNGEE. CDR3 length: 12 amino acids. V gave up 0 bases and J gave up 10 bases, with 8 bases separating them. The CDR3 here is CASSVGSGEQFF. CDR3 DNA sequence: TGTGCCAGCAGCGTAGGGAGTGGCGAGCAGTTCTTC.

V gene TRBV27 combines with J gene TRBJ1-6; possible D gene TRBD1, 5 bases. There are 14 residues in the CDR3. Germline V lookup: CDR1 MNHEY, CDR2 SMNVEV (reference sequence). V was shortened by 3 bases and J by 14 bases, with 17 bases between the two germline ends. The CDR3 nucleotides read TGTGCCAGCAGTTTTTTTCAAAATGAGGGGTCCCTCCACTTT. It yields the protein CASSFFQNEGSLHF.

V is TRBV4-2 and J is TRBJ2-1; D uncertain. The CDR3 runs to 12 residues. Germline V gives CDR1 LGHNA, CDR2 YNFKEQ. V was trimmed by 1 base and J by 9 bases, leaving 7 bases between them. The DNA of the CDR3 is TGTGCCAGCAGCCAAGGCGCACTTGAGCAGTTCTTC. It translates to CASSQGALEQFF.

The chain has TRBV6-5 and TRBJ1-4, with 8 bases matching TRBD1. Losses at the gene ends were 6 bases for V and 5 bases for J; bases not matched to a gene: 8. Germline V gene lookup returns CDR1 MNHEY and CDR2 SVGAGI. The CDR3 sequence is 15 residues long. The CDR3 DNA sequence: TGTGCCAGCAGCCCTGGACAGGGCCTAAATGAAAAACTGTTTTTT. Amino acids: CASSPGQGLNEKLFF.

This clone was seen more than once but under ten times. V gene TRBV5-8 combines with J gene TRBJ2-2, with D possibly TRBD1 on 6 matching bases. This CDR3 comprises 14 residues. The ends were cut back, 6 bases at V and 5 bases at J, with 14 bases in the middle. Germline V lookup: CDR1 SGHTS, CDR2 YDEGEE. The CDR3, as DNA: TGTGCCAGCATCCAGGGGCGTAGGACCGGGGAGCTGTTTTTT. As protein: CASIQGRRTGELFF. Drawing the rest from reference TRBV5-8 and TRBJ2-2, the complete variable domain is EAGVTQSPTHLIKTRGQQATLRCSPISGHTSVYWYQQALGLGLQFLLWYDEGEERNRGNFPPRFSGRQFPNYSSELNVNALELEDSALYLCASIQGRRTGELFFGEGSRLTVL.

This chain links TRBV5-8 with TRBJ2-1; D possibly corresponds to TRBD2 (6 bases). In germline, CDR1 is SGHTS, CDR2 YDEGEE. The length of the CDR3 is 13 residues. V was shortened by 2 bases and J by 7 bases, with 10 bases between the two germline ends. CDR3 region: CASSLRGRNEQFF. Here the CDR3 DNA reads TGTGCCAGCAGCTTACGGGGGAGAAATGAGCAGTTCTTC.

The chain employs TRBV15 and TRBJ1-3, with 11 bases that match TRBD1. V lost 3 bases to trimming and J lost 0 bases; unmatched junction nucleotides: 1. The CDR3 runs to 16 residues. CDR1 LNHNV and CDR2 YYDKDF come from the germline V gene (reference sequence). For the CDR3, the DNA is TGTGCCACCAGCAGGGACAGGGGGCTCTCTGGAAACACCATATATTTT. Its translation: CATSRDRGLSGNTIYF.

The chain links TRBV5-6 to TRBJ1-4; possibly TRBD1 for D (5 bases). The CDR3 has 14 amino acids. Germline CDR1 reads SGHDT; CDR2 reads YYEEEE. Trimming cost V 0 bases and J 7 bases, with 10 bases left between them. The CDR3 sequence: CASSLDGAGEKLFF. The DNA of the CDR3 is TGTGCCAGCAGCTTGGATGGGGCGGGTGAAAAACTGTTTTTT.

This chain joins TRBV7-8 and TRBJ2-7, with 11 bases identical to TRBD1. This CDR3 has 15 amino acids. The V gene end was trimmed by 4 bases and the J gene end by 5 bases; junction bases not matched to a gene: 7. Germline CDR1 is SGHVS and CDR2 is FQNEAQ. The CDR3 DNA reads TGTGCCAGCAGCTCTCCGGGACAGGGGGATGACGAGCAGTACTTC. It is translated as CASSSPGQGDDEQYF.

The chain combines TRBV6-1 with TRBJ1-5, with TRBD1 identical over 7 bases. V lost 4 bases, J lost 3 bases, and 3 bases stayed unmatched. CDR3 size: 14 residues. Germline V lookup: CDR1 MNHNS, CDR2 SASEGT. The CDR3 loop reads CASSVDRANQPQHF. The CDR3 DNA reads TGTGCCAGCAGTGTTGACAGGGCCAATCAGCCCCAGCATTTT.

The chain links TRBV11-3 to TRBJ2-5; perhaps TRBD2 as D (5 bases). Germline-derived CDR1 and CDR2 are SGHNT and YENEEA. The V end was cut by 5 bases, the J end by 7 bases, with 17 bases between. This CDR3 has 14 residues. The CDR3 protein is CASSPAAGEGTQYF. The CDR3 coding sequence is TGTGCCAGCAGCCCAGCGGCGGGTGAAGGGACCCAGTACTTC.

This clone has just one count. The genes are TRBV19 and TRBJ2-7; 9 bases fit TRBD2. With V trimmed by 3 bases and J by 6 bases, 12 bases remained unmatched. This CDR3 has 16 residues. Germline V CDR1 and CDR2: LNHDA, SQIVND (reference sequence). The CDR3 DNA reads TGTGCCAGTAGTATCCAACCCGAGGCTAGCGGGGTCGAGCAGTACTTC. Translation gives CASSIQPEASGVEQYF. The entire variable domain, with the rest obtained from reference TRBV19 and TRBJ2-7, is as follows: DGGITQSPKYLFRKEGQNVTLSCEQNLNHDAMYWYRQDPGQGLRLIYYSQIVNDFQKGDIAEGYSVSREKKESFPLTVTSAQKNPTAFYLCASSIQPEASGVEQYFGPGTRLTVT.

This clone was detected only once. The genes are TRBV6-4 and TRBJ1-5; TRBD1 might be the D (5 bases). The CDR3 runs 16 residues. The V gene's germline CDR1 is MRHNA and CDR2 SNTAGT. Trimming shortened V by 3 bases and J by 2 bases, and 14 bases separated the two germline ends. DNA of the CDR3: TGTGCCAGCAGTGAAGTAGACCTGGGGGGCAATCAGCCCCAGCATTTT. Translation gives CASSEVDLGGNQPQHF.

This clone was recorded only once. The CDR3 region is CASSRAGFRDTQYF. CDR3 nucleotides: TGTGCCAGCAGCCGGGCGGGATTCAGGGATACGCAGTATTTT. This chain links TRBV5-5 with TRBJ2-3, with a tentative D call TRBD2 (6 bases). CDR1 is SGHKS, CDR2 YYEKEE, per germline (reference sequence). The length of the CDR3 is 14 residues. V lost 4 bases to trimming and J lost 6 bases, with 15 bases between them.

The CDR3 protein is CATSRGWGRQGASEKLFF. The CDR3 coding sequence is TGTGCCACCAGCAGAGGTTGGGGTCGACAGGGGGCGAGTGAAAAACTGTTTTTT. The chain joins TRBV15 to TRBJ1-4; 10 positions agree with TRBD1. The CDR3 spans 18 residues. Germline V gives CDR1 LNHNV, CDR2 YYDKDF (reference sequence). Unmatched junction bases numbered 12, after V lost 1 base and J lost 7 bases. Full variable domain (remainder filled in from reference TRBV15 and TRBJ1-4): DAMVIQNPRYQVTQFGKPVTLSCSQTLNHNVMYWYQQKSSQAPKLLFHYYDKDFNNEADTPDNFQSRRPNTSFCFLDIRSPGLGDTAMYLCATSRGWGRQGASEKLFFGSGTQLSVL.

The chain combines TRBV4-1 with TRBJ2-1, with TRBD2 matching 13 bases. The germline V gene encodes CDR1 MGHRA and CDR2 YSYEKL. V trimming: 0 bases; J trimming: 8 bases; junction bases outside the gene matches: 4. The CDR3 covers 16 residues. As DNA, the CDR3 is TGCGCCAGCAGCCAAGAGACTAGCGGGGGGAGGGATGAGCAGTTCTTC. It specifies CASSQETSGGRDEQFF.

J is TRBJ2-2 and V is TRBV27; D remains unclear. This CDR3 contains 14 residues. Germline V gene data show CDR1 as MNHEY and CDR2 as SMNVEV (reference sequence). V was pared by 2 bases and J by 6 bases, with 10 bases between. CDR3 nucleotide sequence: TGTGCCAGCAGTTTAGCTGCTGTGCCCGGGGAGCTGTTTTTT. Translating it yields CASSLAAVPGELFF.

V is TRBV7-2 and J is TRBJ1-1, with unresolved D. The CDR3 runs to 13 residues. CDR1 and CDR2 from the germline V gene are SGHTA and FQGNSA. Trimming shortened V by 5 bases and J by 4 bases, and 11 bases separated the two germline ends. The CDR3 DNA sequence: TGTGCCAGCAGCACCCGACCCGGCACTGAAGCTTTCTTT. Residues: CASSTRPGTEAFF.

V usage is TRBV6-1 and J usage is TRBJ1-4; D is perhaps TRBD1 (6 bases). V dropped 4 bases and J dropped 11 bases, with 20 bases sitting between them. The CDR3 runs 15 residues. Germline CDR1 MNHNS, CDR2 SASEGT. CDR3 in DNA: TGTGCCAGCAGTGCCTCGTGGGACACCGGAGGGAAACTGTTTTTT. Translation gives CASSASWDTGGKLFF.

The chain links TRBV6-1 to TRBJ2-1, with D possibly being TRBD2 (6 bases). Deletions cut 1 base from V and 8 bases from J, with 15 bases between. The CDR3 consists of 15 residues. In germline, CDR1 is MNHNS, CDR2 SASEGT. DNA for the CDR3: TGTGCCAGCAGTGAAGTAGGAGCTAGCGCCCATGAGCAGTTCTTC. It yields the protein CASSEVGASAHEQFF.